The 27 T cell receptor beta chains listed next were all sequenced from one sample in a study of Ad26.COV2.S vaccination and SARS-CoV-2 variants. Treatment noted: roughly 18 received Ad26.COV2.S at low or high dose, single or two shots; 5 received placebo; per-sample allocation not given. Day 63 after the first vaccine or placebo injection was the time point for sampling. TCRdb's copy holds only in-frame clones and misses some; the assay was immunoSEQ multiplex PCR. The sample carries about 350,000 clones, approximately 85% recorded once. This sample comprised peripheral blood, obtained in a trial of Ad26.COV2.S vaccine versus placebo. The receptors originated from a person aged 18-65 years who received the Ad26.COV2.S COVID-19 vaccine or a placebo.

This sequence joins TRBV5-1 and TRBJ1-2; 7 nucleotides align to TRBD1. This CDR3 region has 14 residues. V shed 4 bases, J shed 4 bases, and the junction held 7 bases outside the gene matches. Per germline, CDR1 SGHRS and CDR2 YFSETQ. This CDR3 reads CASSTGDLLYGYTF. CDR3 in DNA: TGCGCCAGCAGCACAGGGGACCTTCTCTATGGCTACACCTTC.

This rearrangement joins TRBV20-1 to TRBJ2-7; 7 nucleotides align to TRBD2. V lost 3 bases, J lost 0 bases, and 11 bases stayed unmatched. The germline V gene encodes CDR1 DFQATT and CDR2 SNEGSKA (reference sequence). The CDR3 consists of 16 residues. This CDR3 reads CSASSGAGIRSYEQYF. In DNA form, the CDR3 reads TGCAGTGCTAGTTCGGGAGCGGGAATACGCTCCTACGAGCAGTACTTC.

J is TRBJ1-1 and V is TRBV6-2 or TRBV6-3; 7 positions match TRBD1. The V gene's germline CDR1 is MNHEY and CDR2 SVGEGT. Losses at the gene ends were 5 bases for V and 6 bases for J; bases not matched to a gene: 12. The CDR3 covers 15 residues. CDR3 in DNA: TGTGCCAGCAGTACGGACAGGAGATTTACTCCTGAAGCTTTCTTT. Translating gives CASSTDRRFTPEAFF.

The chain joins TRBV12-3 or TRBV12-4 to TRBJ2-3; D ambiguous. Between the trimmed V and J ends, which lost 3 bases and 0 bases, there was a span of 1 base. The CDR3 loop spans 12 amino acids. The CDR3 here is CASSFSTDTQYF. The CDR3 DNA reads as TGTGCCAGCAGTTTTAGCACAGATACGCAGTATTTT.

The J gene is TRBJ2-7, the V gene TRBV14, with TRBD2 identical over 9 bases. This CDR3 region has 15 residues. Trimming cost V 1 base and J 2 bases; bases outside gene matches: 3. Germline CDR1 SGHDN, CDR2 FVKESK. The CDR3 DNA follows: TGTGCCAGCAGCCAAGGGACTAGCGTAGCCTACGAGCAGTACTTC. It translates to CASSQGTSVAYEQYF. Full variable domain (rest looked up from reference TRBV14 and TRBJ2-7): EAGVTQFPSHSVIEKGQTVTLRCDPISGHDNLYWYRRVMGKEIKFLLHFVKESKQDESGMPNNRFLAERTGGTYSTLKVQPAELEDSGVYFCASSQGTSVAYEQYFGPGTRLTVT.

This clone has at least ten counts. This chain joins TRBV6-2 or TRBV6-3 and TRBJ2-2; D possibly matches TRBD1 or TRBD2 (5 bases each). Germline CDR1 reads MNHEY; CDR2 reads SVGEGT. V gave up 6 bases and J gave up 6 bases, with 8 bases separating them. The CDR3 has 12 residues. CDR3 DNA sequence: TGTGCCAGCAGCAGGGACCCCGGGGAGCTGTTTTTT. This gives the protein CASSRDPGELFF.

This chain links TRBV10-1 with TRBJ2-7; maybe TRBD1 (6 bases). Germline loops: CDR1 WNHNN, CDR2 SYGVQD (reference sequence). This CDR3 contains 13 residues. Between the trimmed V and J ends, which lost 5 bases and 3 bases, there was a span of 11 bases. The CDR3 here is CASSPGTLYEQYF. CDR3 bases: TGCGCCAGCAGTCCCGGGACACTCTACGAGCAGTACTTC.

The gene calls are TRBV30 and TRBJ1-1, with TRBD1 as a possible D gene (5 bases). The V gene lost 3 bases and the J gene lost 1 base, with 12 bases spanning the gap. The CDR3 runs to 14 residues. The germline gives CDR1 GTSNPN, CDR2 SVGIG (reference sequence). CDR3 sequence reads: CAWRGRGQNTEAFF. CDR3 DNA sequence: TGTGCCTGGAGGGGGAGGGGTCAGAACACTGAAGCTTTCTTT.

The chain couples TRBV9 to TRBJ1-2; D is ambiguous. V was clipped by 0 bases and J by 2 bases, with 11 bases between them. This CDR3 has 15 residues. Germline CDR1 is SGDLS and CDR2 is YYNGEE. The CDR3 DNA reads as TGTGCCAGCAGCGTAGAGGTAGCCTCAAACTATGGCTACACCTTC. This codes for CASSVEVASNYGYTF.

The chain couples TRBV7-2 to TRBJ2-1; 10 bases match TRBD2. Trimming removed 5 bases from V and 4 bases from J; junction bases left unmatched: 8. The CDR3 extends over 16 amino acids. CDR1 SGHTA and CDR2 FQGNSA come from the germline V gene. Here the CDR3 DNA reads TGTGCCAGCAGCATCCCACTAGCGGGACCATACAATGAGCAGTTCTTC. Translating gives CASSIPLAGPYNEQFF.

The CDR3 DNA follows: TGTGCCAGCAGGCCCCAGGGGTCGGCCGGGGAGCTGTTTTTT. It encodes CASRPQGSAGELFF. The gene calls are TRBV28 and TRBJ2-2; D is possibly TRBD1 (6 bases). The V gene lost 6 bases and the J gene lost 6 bases, with 14 bases spanning the gap. CDR1 and CDR2 from the germline V gene are MDHEN and SYDVKM. The CDR3 extends over 14 amino acids.

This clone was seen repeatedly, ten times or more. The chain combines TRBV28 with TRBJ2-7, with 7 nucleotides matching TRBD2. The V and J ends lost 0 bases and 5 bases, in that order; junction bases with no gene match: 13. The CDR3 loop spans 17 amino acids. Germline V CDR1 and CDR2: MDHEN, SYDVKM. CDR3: CASSLWGRGGLGHEQYF. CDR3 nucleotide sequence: TGTGCCAGCAGTTTATGGGGGAGGGGTGGTCTGGGCCACGAGCAGTACTTC.

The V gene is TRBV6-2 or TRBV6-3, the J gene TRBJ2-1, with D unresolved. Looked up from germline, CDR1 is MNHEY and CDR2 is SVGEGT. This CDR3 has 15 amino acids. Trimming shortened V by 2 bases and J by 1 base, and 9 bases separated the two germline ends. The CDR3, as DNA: TGTGCCAGCAGTTACGCAACAAGGTCCTACAATGAGCAGTTCTTC. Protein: CASSYATRSYNEQFF.

The CDR3 sequence is CASSVRPRGLEGHEQFF. CDR3 DNA sequence: TGCGCCAGCAGTGTTCGTCCCCGGGGACTAGAGGGCCATGAGCAGTTCTTC. This chain connects TRBV10-1 to TRBJ2-1; 8 bases line up with TRBD2. The CDR3 loop spans 17 amino acids. Germline CDR1 is WNHNN and CDR2 is SYGVQD (reference sequence). Unmatched junction bases numbered 16, after V lost 4 bases and J lost 8 bases.

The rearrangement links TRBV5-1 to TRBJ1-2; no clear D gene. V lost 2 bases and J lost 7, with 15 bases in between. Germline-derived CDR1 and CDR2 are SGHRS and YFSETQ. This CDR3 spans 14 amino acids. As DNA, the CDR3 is TGCGCCAGCAGCTTAGGCCATACGGGTGGTGGCTACACCTTC. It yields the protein CASSLGHTGGGYTF.

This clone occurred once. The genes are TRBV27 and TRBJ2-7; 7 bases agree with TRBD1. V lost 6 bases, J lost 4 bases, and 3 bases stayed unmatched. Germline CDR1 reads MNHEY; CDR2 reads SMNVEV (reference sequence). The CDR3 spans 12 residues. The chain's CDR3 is CASRGQLYEQYF. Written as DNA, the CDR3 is TGTGCCAGCAGGGGACAGCTGTACGAGCAGTACTTC.

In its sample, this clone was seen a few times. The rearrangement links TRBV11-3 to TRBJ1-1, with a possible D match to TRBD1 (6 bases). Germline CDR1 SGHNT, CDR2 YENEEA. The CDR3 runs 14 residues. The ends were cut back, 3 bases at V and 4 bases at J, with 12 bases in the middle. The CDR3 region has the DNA TGTGCCAGCAGCTTCGCAGGGGACGGCACTGAAGCTTTCTTT. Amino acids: CASSFAGDGTEAFF.

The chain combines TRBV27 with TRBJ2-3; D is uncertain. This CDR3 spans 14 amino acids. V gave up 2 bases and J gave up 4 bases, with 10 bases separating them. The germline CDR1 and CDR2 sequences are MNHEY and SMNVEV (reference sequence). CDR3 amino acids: CASSLVGAPDTQYF. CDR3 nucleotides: TGTGCCAGCAGTTTAGTAGGAGCTCCAGATACGCAGTATTTT.

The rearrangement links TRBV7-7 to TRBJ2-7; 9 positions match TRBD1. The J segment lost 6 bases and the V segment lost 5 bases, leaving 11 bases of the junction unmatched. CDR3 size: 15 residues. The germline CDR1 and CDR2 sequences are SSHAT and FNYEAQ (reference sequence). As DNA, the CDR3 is TGTGCCAGCAGCCCCCGGGACAGGGCTTGGGGCGAGCAGTACTTC. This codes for CASSPRDRAWGEQYF.

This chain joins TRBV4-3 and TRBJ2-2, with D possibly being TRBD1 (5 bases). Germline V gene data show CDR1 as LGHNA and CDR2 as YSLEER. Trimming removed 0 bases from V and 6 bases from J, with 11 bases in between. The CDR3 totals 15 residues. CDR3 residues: CASSQDSRGSGELFF. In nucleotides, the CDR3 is TGCGCCAGCAGCCAAGATTCAAGGGGTTCCGGGGAGCTGTTTTTT.

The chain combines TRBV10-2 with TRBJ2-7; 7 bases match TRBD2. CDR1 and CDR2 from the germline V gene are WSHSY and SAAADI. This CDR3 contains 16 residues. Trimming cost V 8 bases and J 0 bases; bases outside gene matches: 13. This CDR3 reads CASWSGGARFSYEQYF. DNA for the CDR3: TGCGCCAGCTGGTCGGGGGGAGCCAGGTTCTCCTACGAGCAGTACTTC.

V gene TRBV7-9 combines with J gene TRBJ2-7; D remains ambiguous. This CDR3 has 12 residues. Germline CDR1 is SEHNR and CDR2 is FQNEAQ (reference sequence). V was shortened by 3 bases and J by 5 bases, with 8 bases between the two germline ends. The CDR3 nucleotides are TGTGCCAGCAGCTTTACAAACAACGAGCAGTACTTC. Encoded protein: CASSFTNNEQYF.

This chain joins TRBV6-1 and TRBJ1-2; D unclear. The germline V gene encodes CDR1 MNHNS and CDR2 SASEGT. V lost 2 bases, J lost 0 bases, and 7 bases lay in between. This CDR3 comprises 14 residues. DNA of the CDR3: TGTGCCAGCAGTGAACCTCTGTCTAACTATGGCTACACCTTC. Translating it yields CASSEPLSNYGYTF.

The CDR3 loop reads CASSPGPPPYEQYF. In DNA form, the CDR3 reads TGTGCCAGCTCCCCGGGGCCGCCCCCCTACGAGCAGTACTTC. V is TRBV7-2 and J is TRBJ2-7; either TRBD1 or TRBD2 may fit D (5 bases each). The CDR3 is 14 amino acids. V lost 8 bases to trimming and J lost 2 bases, with 16 bases between them. Germline CDR1 SGHTA, CDR2 FQGNSA.

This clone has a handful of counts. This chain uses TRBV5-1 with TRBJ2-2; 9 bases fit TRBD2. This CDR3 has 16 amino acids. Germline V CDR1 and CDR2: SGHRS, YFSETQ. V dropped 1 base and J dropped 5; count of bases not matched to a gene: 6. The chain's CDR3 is CASSLISGGRTGELFF. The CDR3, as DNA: TGCGCCAGCAGCTTGATTAGCGGGGGTAGAACCGGGGAGCTGTTTTTT.

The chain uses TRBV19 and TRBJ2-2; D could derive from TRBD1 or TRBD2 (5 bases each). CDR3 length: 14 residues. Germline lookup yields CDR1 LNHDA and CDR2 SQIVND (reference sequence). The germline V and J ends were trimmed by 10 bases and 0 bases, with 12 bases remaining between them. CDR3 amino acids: CATRDGTNTGELFF. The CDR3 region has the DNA TGTGCCACCAGGGACGGGACGAACACCGGGGAGCTGTTTTTT.

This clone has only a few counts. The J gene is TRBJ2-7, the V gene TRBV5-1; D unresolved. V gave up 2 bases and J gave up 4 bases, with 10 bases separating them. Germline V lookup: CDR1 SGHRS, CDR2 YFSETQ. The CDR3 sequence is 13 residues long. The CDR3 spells CASSLAIGYEQYF. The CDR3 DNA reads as TGCGCCAGCAGCTTAGCGATTGGATACGAGCAGTACTTC.